These T cell receptor beta chains were read from a single sample in a study of blood T cell repertoires in COVID-19. Data came from immunoSEQ multiplex PCR; TCRdb stores just in-frame clones and leaves some out. This sample has over 150,000 clones, with 84% found just once. Source material: peripheral blood. These receptors were taken from a human donor in a cohort sampled during active COVID-19. The CDR3 runs from the conserved cysteine through the conserved F or W. The D gene is left open where the match is weak. The size entry is marked missing in some rows and otherwise reads once, few, many or a size class.

V gene	J gene	clone size	D gene	CDR3 DNA	CDR3 protein
TRBV4-1	TRBJ1-5	NA	TRBD1	TGCGCCAGCAGCCAAGACCCGGGACAGGGAGGGAACAATCAGCCCCAGCATTTT	CASSQDPGQGGNNQPQHF
TRBV5-1	TRBJ1-1	few	TRBD1	TGCGCCAGCAGAGGACAGGGGGCGCGAAACACTGAAGCTTTCTTT	CASRGQGARNTEAFF
TRBV18	TRBJ1-6	NA	TRBD1	TGTGCCAGCTCACTCATAACAGGGGCGGGTAATTCACCCCTCCACTTT	CASSLITGAGNSPLHF
TRBV4-1	TRBJ2-5	NA	NA	TGCGCCAGCAGCCAAGGGCGAGGTCGGGGAGAGACCCAGTACTTC	CASSQGRGRGETQYF
TRBV28	TRBJ2-7	NA	TRBD2	TGTGCCAGCAGTCGAGCGGGAGGGCCCTACGAGCAGTACTTC	CASSRAGGPYEQYF
TRBV5-1	TRBJ2-1	NA	NA	TGCGCCAGCAGCTTCGACCCCGGGGTCTACAATGAGCAGTTCTTC	CASSFDPGVYNEQFF
TRBV5-1	TRBJ2-3	NA	NA	TGCGCCAGCAGCTCAGAGCGGTACACAGATACGCAGTATTTT	CASSSERYTDTQYF
TRBV9	TRBJ2-1	NA	TRBD2	TGTGCCAGCAGCCCCCCCGGGAGGGTAATAAATGAGCAGTTCTTC	CASSPPGRVINEQFF
TRBV4-1	TRBJ2-1	NA	NA	TGCGCCAGCAGCCAAGAGCCGGACAATGAGCAGTTCTTC	CASSQEPDNEQFF
TRBV2	TRBJ2-3	NA	TRBD2	TGTGCCAGGGGGGCGGGAGGAAGCACAGATACGCAGTATTTT	CARGAGGSTDTQYF
TRBV3-1/TRBV3-2	TRBJ1-4	NA	NA	TGTGCCAGCAGCCCACATAATGTAGGGGTTGAAAAACTGTTTTTT	CASSPHNVGVEKLFF
TRBV28	TRBJ2-4	NA	NA	TGTGCCAGCAGCACGGGACATATTCTAGCCAAAAACATTCAGTACTTC	CASSTGHILAKNIQYF
TRBV4-1	TRBJ1-6	once	TRBD1	TGCGCCAGCAGCCTCAGGGGGTGGGGCTCACCCCTCCACTTT	CASSLRGWGSPLHF
TRBV18	TRBJ1-5	NA	NA	TGTGCCAGCTCACCACGAAGGGGCTTCAGCAATCAGCCCCAGCATTTT	CASSPRRGFSNQPQHF
TRBV2	TRBJ1-5	once	NA	TGTGCCAGCGCCCGAAGGAGTTCTAGCAATCAGCCCCAGCATTTT	CASARRSSSNQPQHF
TRBV28	TRBJ2-5	NA	NA	TGTGCCAGCAGATTAGGGGCAGGCCAAGAGACCCAGTACTTC	CASRLGAGQETQYF
TRBV10-3	TRBJ2-3	NA	NA	TGTGCCATCAGTGAACGGGAGCCCGATACGCAGTATTTT	CAISEREPDTQYF
TRBV12-5	TRBJ2-5	NA	TRBD2	TGTGCTAGTGGTAGGGAGGGGAGGGTGGAGACCCAGTACTTC	CASGREGRVETQYF
TRBV9	TRBJ1-5	NA	NA	TGTGCCAGCAGCGTAGACGAGGGTCAGCCCCAGCATTTT	CASSVDEGQPQHF
TRBV19	TRBJ2-1	NA	TRBD2	TGTGCCAGTAGTATACGGCTAGCGGGACCGGAGAATGAGCAGTTCTTC	CASSIRLAGPENEQFF
TRBV30	TRBJ2-1	NA	NA	TGTGCCTGGAGTGTAGGACGAACTAGTGCGTACAATGAGCAGTTCTTC	CAWSVGRTSAYNEQFF
TRBV3-1/TRBV3-2	TRBJ2-1	NA	TRBD2	TGTGCCAGCAGCCAAGACGGGAGGTTTACCTACAATGAGCAGTTCTTC	CASSQDGRFTYNEQFF
TRBV7-2	TRBJ1-2	NA	NA	TGTGCCAGCAGCCGTACAGCTAACTATGGCTACACCTTC	CASSRTANYGYTF
TRBV7-9	TRBJ2-1	NA	TRBD1	TGTGCCAGCAGCTCTCGGGACAGTTATGCCAATGAGCAGTTCTTC	CASSSRDSYANEQFF
TRBV19	TRBJ2-5	many	NA	TGTGCCAGTAGTATGGAGAGGGTGACAGGTGTTCAAGAGACCCAGTACTTC	CASSMERVTGVQETQYF
TRBV28	TRBJ2-7	NA	NA	TGTGCCAGCAGTACCCTCGGAGGAGCGGTCAGGTACGAGCAGTACTTC	CASSTLGGAVRYEQYF
TRBV28	TRBJ1-1	NA	NA	TGTGCCAGCAGTTTACTCCCAGGGGCTGAAGCTTTCTTT	CASSLLPGAEAFF
TRBV24-1	TRBJ2-2	NA	NA	TGTGCCAGGCCGCCGGGACACCGCACGAACACCGGGGAGCTGTTTTTT	CARPPGHRTNTGELFF
TRBV28	TRBJ2-3	NA	TRBD2	TGTGCCAGCAGTTTGCTAGCGGGAGGGATTAGCACAGATACGCAGTATTTT	CASSLLAGGISTDTQYF
TRBV9	TRBJ2-2	NA	TRBD2	TGTGCCAGCAGCGTACACGGACTAGCGGCCTTGGGGGAGCTGTTTTTT	CASSVHGLAALGELFF
TRBV11-2	TRBJ1-2	NA	TRBD1	TGTGCCAGCAGCGAGAACAGGGGGCTCGACTACACCTTC	CASSENRGLDYTF
TRBV28	TRBJ2-7	NA	NA	TGTGCCAGCAGTTTCTCGGTAGCTTCATACGAGCAGTACTTC	CASSFSVASYEQYF
TRBV18	TRBJ1-2	NA	TRBD1	TGTGCCAGCTCCGTCGGGACAGAAGATGGCTACACCTTC	CASSVGTEDGYTF
TRBV2	TRBJ1-1	NA	NA	TGTGCCAGCAGTGTGAGGTTTACGAACACTGAAGCTTTCTTT	CASSVRFTNTEAFF
TRBV5-1	TRBJ2-7	NA	NA	TGCGCCAGCAGCCCTGAGAAGAGTAGCGGCTACGAGCAGTACTTC	CASSPEKSSGYEQYF
TRBV7-9	TRBJ2-5	NA	TRBD1	TGTGCCAGCAGCCTTCGACAGGGGAAAGAGACCCAGTACTTC	CASSLRQGKETQYF
TRBV30	TRBJ2-7	NA	TRBD1	TGTGCCTGGGCTATAGGACAGGGCACCTACGAGCAGTACTTC	CAWAIGQGTYEQYF
TRBV18	TRBJ1-5	NA	NA	TGTGCCAGCTCACCAGTAACAGGGAGAAATCAGCCCCAGCATTTT	CASSPVTGRNQPQHF
TRBV5-6	TRBJ2-5	NA	NA	TGTGCCAGCAGCCCCGGGCCAGGGGGGATGGAGACCCAGTACTTC	CASSPGPGGMETQYF
TRBV7-9	TRBJ2-1	NA	NA	TGTGCCAGCAGCCATCCTACAGGGTGGAATGAGCAGTTCTTC	CASSHPTGWNEQFF
TRBV11-2	TRBJ2-1	few	TRBD2	TGTGCCAGCAGCTTAGGGACTAGCGGGAGGAGAATTGGCAATGAGCAGTTCTTC	CASSLGTSGRRIGNEQFF
TRBV18	TRBJ2-7	NA	TRBD1	TGTGCCAGCTCACAGAGACAGGGGTTGTCATACGAGCAGTACTTC	CASSQRQGLSYEQYF
TRBV16	TRBJ1-2	NA	TRBD1	TGTGCCAGCAGCCCCTTTGGACAGGGAAAATATGGCTACACCTTC	CASSPFGQGKYGYTF
TRBV2	TRBJ1-6	NA	NA	TGTGCCAGCAGTGAAGCGGCTTTATCACCCCTCCACTTT	CASSEAALSPLHF
TRBV28	TRBJ2-7	NA	NA	TGTGCCAGCAACACACTGGGGCAGGAAGGTGGCGTGTACTTC	CASNTLGQEGGVYF
TRBV4-1	TRBJ2-7	NA	NA	TGCGCCAGCAGCCTGCGACAGGAGTCCTACGAGCAGTACTTC	CASSLRQESYEQYF
TRBV19	TRBJ2-7	NA	TRBD1	TGTGCCAGTAGTACCAACAGGGACAGCTCCTACGAGCAGTACTTC	CASSTNRDSSYEQYF
TRBV24-1	TRBJ2-2	NA	NA	TGTGCCACCAGTGATTTGCCGGAGTTAGGCCTGAACACCGGGGAGCTGTTTTTT	CATSDLPELGLNTGELFF
TRBV9	TRBJ2-1	once	NA	TGTGCCAGCAGCGTAGGGGTACTAACAAACAATGAGCAGTTCTTC	CASSVGVLTNNEQFF
TRBV2	TRBJ2-1	once	TRBD1	TGTGCCAGCAGTTCACAGGGGAGCTCCTACAATGAGCAGTTCTTC	CASSSQGSSYNEQFF
TRBV7-6	TRBJ2-3	once	TRBD1	TGTGCCAGCAGCTTACGGACAGGCTCCACAGATACGCAGTATTTT	CASSLRTGSTDTQYF
TRBV2	TRBJ1-3	NA	NA	TGTGCCAGCAGTGAGCAGGGGCTGTATGGAAACACCATATATTTT	CASSEQGLYGNTIYF
TRBV19	TRBJ1-1	NA	NA	TGTGCCAGTAGTCCCAGACAGAACACTGAAGCTTTCTTT	CASSPRQNTEAFF
TRBV7-8	TRBJ2-1	NA	NA	TGTGCCAGCAGCTTCGGTTTTTCTCTTAGCTCCTACAATGAGCAGTTCTTC	CASSFGFSLSSYNEQFF